The 24 T cell receptor beta chains given below trace back to one sample, sequenced in a study of blood T cell repertoires in COVID-19 (TCRdb year 2020). The receptor library was made with the immunoSEQ multiplex PCR assay. What TCRdb holds here is the immuneACCESS table cut down to in-frame rearrangements. Part of the clones is not present; checked against another copy, under half of the missing clones reflect an unresolved V gene, and the others are unexplained. The sample table holds about 44,000 clones, of which roughly 90% were seen once. The ten largest clones add up to roughly 21% of the sample. Sequencing was carried out using peripheral blood. The receptors come from a woman older than 75 in a cohort sampled during active or convalescent COVID-19.

The rearrangement uses TRBV24-1 and TRBJ2-7; 9 bases are shared with TRBD1. Per the germline V gene, CDR1 is KGHDR and CDR2 is SFDVKD. The CDR3 covers 14 residues. Losses at the gene ends were 9 bases for V and 0 bases for J; bases not matched to a gene: 5. The CDR3 spells CATEGTGISYEQYF. The CDR3 nucleotides are TGTGCCACCGAAGGGACAGGGATCTCCTACGAGCAGTACTTC.

The rearrangement joins TRBV12-3 or TRBV12-4 to TRBJ1-5, with 7 bases fitting TRBD1. CDR3 length equals 13 residues. V lost 6 bases to trimming and J lost 9 bases; unmatched junction nucleotides: 8. The CDR3 spells CASRATGVGPQHF. The DNA for the CDR3 is TGTGCCAGCAGGGCTACAGGGGTCGGGCCCCAGCATTTT.

The rearrangement uses TRBV10-2 and TRBJ1-1, with a possible D match to TRBD1 (5 bases). The CDR3 runs 13 residues. Trimming removed 3 bases from V and 1 base from J, with 6 bases in between. From germline, CDR1 is WSHSY and CDR2 SAAADI. The CDR3 DNA is TGCGCCAGCAGTGACACAGGGAACACTGAAGCTTTCTTT. Translated, it gives CASSDTGNTEAFF.

This clone has only a few counts. The rearrangement links TRBV7-8 to TRBJ1-5; the D gene is possibly TRBD1 (6 bases). The CDR3 loop spans 14 amino acids. Germline assignment: CDR1 SGHVS and CDR2 FQNEAQ. V lost 4 bases and J 1 base, leaving 8 bases between the germline ends. The CDR3 region is CASSYGQSNQPQHF. CDR3 DNA sequence: TGTGCCAGCAGCTACGGACAGAGCAATCAGCCCCAGCATTTT.

The chain uses TRBV11-3 and TRBJ1-2; TRBD1 agrees at 10 bases. The CDR3 is 13 amino acids. V gave up 5 bases and J gave up 6 bases; unmatched junction bases: 3. Germline V gene sequence: CDR1 SGHNT, CDR2 YENEEA. The CDR3 is CASSRGTGDGYTF. CDR3 coding DNA: TGTGCCAGCAGCCGCGGGACAGGGGATGGCTACACCTTC. Based on the CDR3 plus reference TRBV11-3 and TRBJ1-2, the full variable domain is EAGVVQSPRYKIIEKKQPVAFWCNPISGHNTLYWYLQNLGQGPELLIRYENEEAVDDSQLPKDRFSAERLKGVDSTLKIQPAELGDSAVYLCASSRGTGDGYTFGSGTRLTVV.

The chain joins TRBV19 to TRBJ2-1; 10 bases are a match to TRBD2. The CDR3 is 14 amino acids. After removal of 11 bases from V and 5 bases from J, the junction contained 9 bases not matched to a gene. Germline values: CDR1 LNHDA, CDR2 SQIVND (reference sequence). CDR3 nucleotides: TGTGCCGCAGCGGGGGGGGCCAAGAACAATGAGCAGTTCTTC. Translated, it gives CAAAGGAKNNEQFF. The whole variable domain, remainder taken from reference TRBV19 and TRBJ2-1, is DGGITQSPKYLFRKEGQNVTLSCEQNLNHDAMYWYRQDPGQGLRLIYYSQIVNDFQKGDIAEGYSVSREKKESFPLTVTSAQKNPTAFYLCAAAGGAKNNEQFFGPGTRLTVL.

Only one count was recorded for this clone. The CDR3 nucleotides read TGTGCCAGCAGCTCCTACTCCTACGAGCAGTACTTC. This codes for CASSSYSYEQYF. This chain joins TRBV13 and TRBJ2-7; D is uncertain. The V end was cut by 4 bases, the J end by 0 bases, with 4 bases between. This CDR3 contains 12 residues. Looked up from germline, CDR1 is PRHDT and CDR2 is FYEKMQ (reference sequence).

The chain carries TRBV10-1 and TRBJ2-5; TRBD1 matches at 7 bases. V gave up 6 bases and J gave up 4 bases; unmatched junction bases: 11. CDR3 length: 15 residues. The V gene's germline CDR1 is WNHNN and CDR2 SYGVQD (reference sequence). CDR3 region: CASSAGQAGVETQYF. In DNA form, the CDR3 reads TGCGCCAGCAGCGCAGGACAGGCCGGGGTAGAGACCCAGTACTTC.

The chain combines TRBV29-1 with TRBJ2-2, with D unresolved. This CDR3 has 13 residues. CDR1 is SQVTM and CDR2 is ANQGSEA in the germline V gene. Trimming left V 3 bases short and J 1 base short, with 6 bases between. The CDR3, as DNA: TGCAGCGTTGACGCACTGAACACCGGGGAGCTGTTTTTT. This encodes CSVDALNTGELFF.

The chain couples TRBV6-2 or TRBV6-3 to TRBJ1-5; TRBD1 agrees at 10 bases. The CDR3 covers 16 residues. Germline V lookup: CDR1 MNHEY, CDR2 SVGEGT. V was clipped by 2 bases and J by 6 bases; unmatched bases: 7. The CDR3 spells CASSYGLDRGVQPQHF. In DNA, the CDR3 is TGTGCCAGCAGTTACGGATTGGACAGGGGGGTTCAGCCCCAGCATTTT.

The rearrangement joins TRBV5-1 to TRBJ2-7; weak D call: TRBD2 (6 bases). The CDR3 covers 16 residues. Germline loops: CDR1 SGHRS, CDR2 YFSETQ. Deletions cut 4 bases from V and 0 bases from J, with 17 bases between. The CDR3 is CASSQTTGLSSYEQYF. The CDR3 nucleotides read TGCGCCAGCAGCCAAACTACAGGACTAAGCTCCTACGAGCAGTACTTC.

The CDR3 sequence is CASSMRTGASNQPQHF. CDR3 coding DNA: TGTGCCAGTAGTATGCGGACAGGGGCAAGCAATCAGCCCCAGCATTTT. The chain couples TRBV19 to TRBJ1-5; 9 positions match TRBD1. CDR1 and CDR2 from the germline V gene are LNHDA and SQIVND (reference sequence). The CDR3 loop spans 16 amino acids. J lost 1 base, V lost 3 bases, and 4 bases had no gene match.

The rearrangement links TRBV7-9 to TRBJ1-5; D uncertain. Germline CDR1 is SEHNR and CDR2 is FQNEAQ (reference sequence). The CDR3 covers 15 residues. The V end lost 3 bases, the J end lost 3 bases, and 12 bases lay between the germline ends. The CDR3 DNA follows: TGTGCCAGCAGCTTGGAGGGTCAGGACAATCAGCCCCAGCATTTT. Translating gives CASSLEGQDNQPQHF.

This rearrangement joins TRBV27 to TRBJ2-3, with 8 bases lining up with TRBD2. CDR1 is MNHEY, CDR2 SMNVEV, per germline (reference sequence). The CDR3 has 15 residues. The trim removed 3 bases at V and 2 bases at J, leaving 4 bases unmatched. The CDR3 is CASSLSGGSTDTQYF. In DNA form, the CDR3 reads TGTGCCAGCAGTTTGAGCGGGGGCTCCACAGATACGCAGTATTTT.

The chain carries TRBV10-3 and TRBJ2-2, with D perhaps matching TRBD2 (6 bases). This CDR3 has 14 residues. CDR1 is ENHRY, CDR2 SYGVKD, per germline. V was pared by 7 bases and J by 4 bases, with 13 bases between. CDR3 in DNA: TGTGCCATCACTGGAGGGAGCAGCACCGGGGAGCTGTTTTTT. It encodes CAITGGSSTGELFF.

This clone was counted between two and nine times. The CDR3 is CASSQNRDSALGELFF. In DNA, the CDR3 is TGCGCCAGCAGCCAAAACCGGGACAGCGCACTCGGGGAGCTGTTTTTT. The gene calls are TRBV4-1 and TRBJ2-2, with 7 nucleotides matching TRBD1. V shed 2 bases, J shed 7 bases, and the junction held 10 bases outside the gene matches. The CDR3 has 16 amino acids. Germline V lookup: CDR1 MGHRA, CDR2 YSYEKL.

The chain recombines TRBV5-1 with TRBJ1-6; 12 nucleotides line up with TRBD1. The CDR3 runs to 16 residues. CDR1 and CDR2 (germline): SGHRS, YFSETQ. J lost 6 bases, V lost 3 bases, and 4 bases had no gene match. The CDR3 DNA follows: TGCGCCAGCAGCTCCGGGACAGGGGGCCTTAATTCACCCCTCCACTTT. This sequence encodes CASSSGTGGLNSPLHF.

The rearrangement uses TRBV10-3 and TRBJ1-1; weak D call: TRBD1 (5 bases). The CDR3 is 12 amino acids. Per germline, CDR1 ENHRY and CDR2 SYGVKD. The ends were cut back, 10 bases at V and 5 bases at J, with 14 bases in the middle. This chain's CDR3 is CASGWGGTEAFF. In DNA, the CDR3 is TGTGCCAGCGGCTGGGGGGGGACTGAAGCTTTCTTT.

V gene TRBV6-6 combines with J gene TRBJ1-1; maybe TRBD1 (5 bases). Germline assignment: CDR1 MNHNY and CDR2 SVGAGI (reference sequence). This CDR3 has 14 residues. The V and J ends lost 6 bases and 1 base respectively, with 12 bases between them. In DNA form, the CDR3 reads TGTGCCAGCAGAGTCGGGGGACCGAACACTGAAGCTTTCTTT. This codes for CASRVGGPNTEAFF.

This clone appeared a few times. The chain recombines TRBV11-2 with TRBJ1-4; D not certain. CDR1 is SGHAT, CDR2 FQNNGV, per germline. Deletions cut 0 bases from V and 8 bases from J, with 7 bases between. The CDR3 length is 13 residues. CDR3 residues: CASSLEAVEKLFF. CDR3 sequence (DNA): TGTGCCAGCAGCTTAGAGGCCGTCGAAAAACTGTTTTTT.

The chain couples TRBV6-6 to TRBJ2-7, with D perhaps TRBD2 (5 bases). The CDR3 sequence is 11 residues long. Per the germline V gene, CDR1 is MNHNY and CDR2 is SVGAGI (reference sequence). Trimming took 8 bases from V and 2 from J, leaving 7 bases between them. CDR3 DNA sequence: TGTGCCAGCGCACTAGCCTACGAGCAGTACTTC. Residues: CASALAYEQYF.

The chain couples TRBV11-3 to TRBJ1-2, with D perhaps TRBD1 (5 bases). Trimming left V 5 bases short and J 3 bases short, with 16 bases between. This CDR3 comprises 15 residues. From germline, CDR1 is SGHNT and CDR2 YENEEA. CDR3 nucleotides: TGTGCCAGCAGCCCCCGATCGACAGCATACTATGGCTACACCTTC. This translates into CASSPRSTAYYGYTF.

The V call is TRBV12-3 or TRBV12-4, the J call TRBJ1-1; a weak D match, TRBD1 (5 bases). The CDR3 consists of 12 residues. The V and J ends lost 5 bases and 12 bases respectively, with 16 bases between them. CDR3 sequence reads: CASSLIRDSPFF. The CDR3, as DNA: TGTGCCAGCAGTCTAATCCGGGACTCCCCTTTCTTT.

This chain uses TRBV7-2 with TRBJ2-7; maybe TRBD2 (6 bases). V was pared by 8 bases and J by 5 bases, with 16 bases between. Germline V gene lookup returns CDR1 SGHTA and CDR2 FQGNSA. This CDR3 is 13 amino acids long. The DNA of the CDR3 is TGTGCCAGCGGAAGGGACCCGGGGGACGAGCAGTACTTC. This gives the protein CASGRDPGDEQYF. The full variable domain, in which reference TRBV7-2 and TRBJ2-7 provide the parts outside the CDR3, is GAGVSQSPSNKVTEKGKDVELRCDPISGHTALYWYRQSLGQGLEFLIYFQGNSAPDKSGLPSDRFSAERTGGSVSTLTIQRTQQEDSAVYLCASGRDPGDEQYFGPGTRLTVT.